One and the same sample provided the 9 T cell receptor beta chains below, sequenced in a study of T cells after yellow fever vaccination. Each CDR3 protein gets one entry after TCRdb re-called the 5' RACE reads with MiXCR. Among tens of thousands of distinct CDR3 sequences listed, approximately 6.5% were seen once. This material consisted of CD8+ T cells sorted from PBMCs, taken about 5 days after the first yellow fever vaccination. Receptors originate from a man between 18 and 35 years old who received the YFV17D yellow fever vaccine.

This clonotype was counted many times. This chain uses TRBV2 with TRBJ2-1; 9 nucleotides match TRBD2. Per germline, CDR1 SNHLY and CDR2 FYNNEI. V was clipped by 1 base and J by 8 bases; unmatched bases: 9. The CDR3 has 16 amino acids. This chain's CDR3 is CASSEGQAGGAYEQFF. The CDR3, as DNA: TGTGCCAGCAGTGAAGGACAGGCGGGGGGGGCCTATGAGCAGTTCTTC.

The V call is TRBV5-6, the J call TRBJ2-5; a possible D gene is TRBD1 (5 bases). The V end was cut by 4 bases, the J end by 5 bases, with 18 bases between. The CDR3 is made up of 15 amino acids. Germline V gives CDR1 SGHDT, CDR2 YYEEEE. The CDR3 is CASSEIDSPQETQYF. CDR3 DNA sequence: TGTGCCAGCAGCGAAATTGACAGCCCCCAGGAGACCCAGTACTTC.

This clonotype has more than one count but fewer than ten. The chain combines TRBV27 with TRBJ2-5, with 12 bases identical to TRBD2. This CDR3 has 15 amino acids. J gave up 4 bases and V 6 bases, and 6 bases lay outside the gene matches. Germline-derived CDR1 and CDR2 are MNHEY and SMNVEV (reference sequence). The CDR3 region is CASRAGTSGPETQYF. The CDR3 nucleotides read TGTGCCAGCAGGGCCGGGACTAGCGGGCCAGAGACCCAGTACTTC.

This clonotype qualifies as medium-sized. The chain combines TRBV20-1 with TRBJ1-2; 7 bases are shared with TRBD1. Germline lookup yields CDR1 DFQATT and CDR2 SNEGSKA (reference sequence). The CDR3 runs 15 residues. The J segment lost 2 bases and the V segment lost 0 bases, leaving 6 bases of the junction unmatched. DNA for the CDR3: TGCAGTGCTAGAGACCCTATGACAGGGAACTATGGCTACACCTTC. Protein product: CSARDPMTGNYGYTF.

The chain couples TRBV5-1 to TRBJ2-3, with a weak D call TRBD2 (5 bases). The CDR3 totals 15 residues. CDR1 is SGHRS and CDR2 is YFSETQ in the germline V gene. Deletions cut 0 bases from V and 2 bases from J, with 10 bases between. The CDR3: CASSLAGKITDTQYF. In nucleotides, the CDR3 is TGCGCCAGCAGCTTGGCGGGGAAGATCACAGATACGCAGTATTTT. The full variable domain, rest sourced from reference TRBV5-1 and TRBJ2-3, is KAGVTQTPRYLIKTRGQQVTLSCSPISGHRSVSWYQQTPGQGLQFLFEYFSETQRNKGNFPGRFSGRQFSNSRSEMNVSTLELGDSALYLCASSLAGKITDTQYFGPGTRLTVL.

This clonotype turned up a few times. This chain links TRBV20-1 with TRBJ2-7; no reliable D call. The CDR3 is 16 amino acids. The V gene lost 6 bases and the J gene lost 2 bases, with 23 bases spanning the gap. Germline V gene lookup returns CDR1 DFQATT and CDR2 SNEGSKA (reference sequence). CDR3 residues: CSALPGGRAPAYEQYF. The CDR3 DNA is TGCAGTGCCCTACCCGGCGGCCGGGCCCCCGCCTACGAGCAGTACTTC.

V usage is TRBV12-3 or TRBV12-4 and J usage is TRBJ1-2; 10 positions match TRBD1. The CDR3 totals 15 residues. After removal of 5 bases from V and 4 bases from J, the junction contained 7 bases not matched to a gene. CDR3 nucleotide sequence: TGTGCCAGCAGTCCCGACAGGGGGCCAGGCTATGGCTACACCTTC. This gives the protein CASSPDRGPGYGYTF.

This clonotype was picked up many times. This chain joins TRBV12-3 or TRBV12-4 and TRBJ2-7, with D unclear. With 5 bases removed from V and 4 bases from J, the gap between germline ends came to 15 bases. The CDR3 is 14 amino acids. CDR3 nucleotides: TGTGCCAGCAGTCCCTCGGGCCGACCATACGAGCAGTACTTC. It yields the protein CASSPSGRPYEQYF.

The chain carries TRBV11-2 and TRBJ1-3; TRBD1 might be the D (6 bases). CDR3 length: 14 amino acids. Germline lookup yields CDR1 SGHAT and CDR2 FQNNGV. Trimming shortened V by 3 bases and J by 2 bases, and 8 bases separated the two germline ends. In DNA form, the CDR3 reads TGTGCCAGCAGCTTCGGGGGCCCTGGAAACACCATATATTTT. Translating gives CASSFGGPGNTIYF.